Below, 13 T cell receptor beta chains from the same sample are listed, as sequenced in a study of blood T cell repertoires in COVID-19. The table came from immunoSEQ multiplex PCR; TCRdb's copy has only in-frame clones and leaves some out. The sample lists around 300,000 clones, 65% to 90% occurring once. Sequencing was carried out using peripheral blood. These receptors originate from a human donor in a cohort sampled during active COVID-19.

This chain connects TRBV7-9 to TRBJ2-5; D unresolved. Trimming took off 6 bases at V and 5 bases at J, with 16 bases between the two ends. This CDR3 comprises 14 residues. CDR1 SEHNR and CDR2 FQNEAQ come from the germline V gene (reference sequence). This chain's CDR3 is CASSHAPDLETQYF. The CDR3 bases are TGTGCCAGCAGTCATGCCCCAGATTTGGAGACCCAGTACTTC.

CDR3 bases: TGTGCCATCAGGGAACAGGGCTCTTCCTACAATGAGCAGTTCTTC. This encodes CAIREQGSSYNEQFF. This chain uses TRBV10-3 with TRBJ2-1; D perhaps matches TRBD1 (6 bases). The CDR3 spans 15 residues. Germline-derived CDR1 and CDR2 are ENHRY and SYGVKD. The germline V and J ends were trimmed by 6 bases and 1 base, with 13 bases remaining between them.

The chain employs TRBV5-1 and TRBJ1-6, with D possibly TRBD1 on 5 matching bases. CDR1 SGHRS and CDR2 YFSETQ come from the germline V gene. Trimming pared 4 bases from V and 9 bases from J, leaving 17 bases between. The CDR3 runs 15 residues. DNA for the CDR3: TGCGCCAGCAGCGAGGACCTCGGGGGTGGTTCACCCCTCCACTTT. Translated: CASSEDLGGGSPLHF.

V is TRBV5-6 and J is TRBJ1-2; TRBD1 matches 10 bases. The CDR3 totals 13 residues. The trim removed 3 bases at V and 7 bases at J, leaving 3 bases unmatched. CDR1 is SGHDT and CDR2 is YYEEEE in the germline V gene. In nucleotides, the CDR3 is TGTGCCAGCAGCTGGAGGGACAGGGGTGGCTACACCTTC. This sequence encodes CASSWRDRGGYTF.

CDR3: CASTPALAGPSNQPQHF. For the CDR3, the DNA is TGTGCCAGTACCCCTGCTTTGGCAGGGCCTAGCAATCAGCCCCAGCATTTT. The chain employs TRBV19 and TRBJ1-5, with a tentative D call TRBD1 (5 bases). The germline V gene encodes CDR1 LNHDA and CDR2 SQIVND (reference sequence). This CDR3 region has 17 residues. The V end was cut by 7 bases, the J end by 0 bases, with 19 bases between.

This chain connects TRBV2 to TRBJ1-1; 9 bases map to TRBD1. CDR3 length: 17 amino acids. Germline-derived CDR1 and CDR2 are SNHLY and FYNNEI. Trimming took 0 bases from V and 7 from J; bases not matched to a gene: 12. The CDR3 DNA sequence: TGTGCCAGCAGTGAAGCGCTTCCCCGACAGGGGGGTGGTGAAGCTTTCTTT. Amino acid sequence: CASSEALPRQGGGEAFF.

This clone was seen a single time. The J gene is TRBJ2-2, the V gene TRBV2; 10 bases are shared with TRBD1. The germline V gene encodes CDR1 SNHLY and CDR2 FYNNEI. This CDR3 is built from 14 residues. With V trimmed by 8 bases and J by 4 bases, 4 bases remained unmatched. The CDR3 DNA follows: TGTGCCAGCTGGGACAGGGGAGGCACCGGGGAGCTGTTTTTT. Its protein product is CASWDRGGTGELFF.

The V call is TRBV4-1, the J call TRBJ1-2, with D possibly TRBD1 on 5 matching bases. V lost 4 bases to trimming and J lost 8 bases, with 20 bases between them. CDR3 length equals 15 residues. In germline, CDR1 is MGHRA, CDR2 YSYEKL. The CDR3 DNA is TGCGCCAGCAGCCCCTGGCCCCACCGGGGGGACGGCTACACCTTC. It is translated as CASSPWPHRGDGYTF.

This rearrangement joins TRBV11-3 to TRBJ2-1; D not resolved. The CDR3 covers 14 residues. Germline CDR1 SGHNT, CDR2 YENEEA. Deletions cut 0 bases from V and 6 bases from J, with 9 bases between. The CDR3 nucleotides are TGTGCCAGCAGCTTAGATCCCCAGGCCAATGAGCAGTTCTTC. It yields the protein CASSLDPQANEQFF.

The chain combines TRBV30 with TRBJ1-2; 7 bases map to TRBD1. Per the germline V gene, CDR1 is GTSNPN and CDR2 is SVGIG (reference sequence). This CDR3 is 13 amino acids long. The ends lost 0 bases at V and 8 bases at J; junction bases unmatched: 6. The DNA for the CDR3 is TGTGCCTGGAGTGTACAACAGGGGCTCGGCTACACCTTC. This gives the protein CAWSVQQGLGYTF.

This clone was seen once. This rearrangement joins TRBV24-1 to TRBJ2-1, with 9 bases lining up with TRBD1. Trimming at V came to 7 bases and at J to 4 bases, leaving 10 bases not matched to a gene. This CDR3 region has 16 residues. Germline V gene lookup returns CDR1 KGHDR and CDR2 SFDVKD. CDR3 nucleotide sequence: TGTGCCACCAGCATACCGGGACAGGGAATGTACAATGAGCAGTTCTTC. Encoded protein: CATSIPGQGMYNEQFF.

This chain uses TRBV30 with TRBJ2-7; a weak D match, TRBD2 (6 bases). There are 17 residues in the CDR3. The V end was cut by 4 bases, the J end by 4 bases, with 26 bases between. CDR1 and CDR2 (germline): GTSNPN, SVGIG (reference sequence). CDR3 coding DNA: TGTGCCTGGAACAACCCCAAGGGACTGACTAAGAAGTACGAGCAGTACTTC. Residues: CAWNNPKGLTKKYEQYF.

The chain joins TRBV27 to TRBJ1-2, with D possibly matching TRBD1 (6 bases). V shed 5 bases and J shed 4 bases, with 14 bases lying between them. CDR1 is MNHEY, CDR2 SMNVEV, per germline (reference sequence). The length of the CDR3 is 14 residues. CDR3 in DNA: TGTGCCAGCAGTGAAACCGGGACACTCTATGGCTACACCTTC. Translated, it gives CASSETGTLYGYTF.